The subject of this entry is one T cell receptor beta chain. The data were taken from a study of CD8 T cells in Susac syndrome. Turning to the study itself: Treatment status at blood draw for the Susac syndrome patients was therapy-naive, corticosteroids, or intravenous immunoglobulin alone.

Random hexamers were used to reverse transcribe roughly 0.45 to 1 ug of RNA. Amplification of TCR beta CDR3 by immunoSEQ multiplex PCR spanned 54 Vbeta and 13 Jbeta. TCRdb called the immunoSEQ multiplex PCR reads again in MiXCR, with one record for every CDR3 protein. The sample lists more than 70,000 distinct CDR3 sequences; roughly 94% were seen once. While CD8+ and CD4+ T cells were isolated negatively, TEMRA cells were enriched by FACS. The source of this sequence is a human donor with Susac syndrome. Specimen: CD8+ T cells from PBMCs.

In DNA, the CDR3 is TGTGCCAGCAGTGAAGGGGGAGGTTGGGATGAGCAGTTCTTC. Residues: CASSEGGGWDEQFF. This chain links TRBV6-1 with TRBJ2-1, with TRBD2 as a possible D gene (6 bases). Germline loops: CDR1 MNHNS, CDR2 SASEGT. CDR3 size: 14 residues. The ends were cut back, 1 base at V and 8 bases at J, with 12 bases in the middle.